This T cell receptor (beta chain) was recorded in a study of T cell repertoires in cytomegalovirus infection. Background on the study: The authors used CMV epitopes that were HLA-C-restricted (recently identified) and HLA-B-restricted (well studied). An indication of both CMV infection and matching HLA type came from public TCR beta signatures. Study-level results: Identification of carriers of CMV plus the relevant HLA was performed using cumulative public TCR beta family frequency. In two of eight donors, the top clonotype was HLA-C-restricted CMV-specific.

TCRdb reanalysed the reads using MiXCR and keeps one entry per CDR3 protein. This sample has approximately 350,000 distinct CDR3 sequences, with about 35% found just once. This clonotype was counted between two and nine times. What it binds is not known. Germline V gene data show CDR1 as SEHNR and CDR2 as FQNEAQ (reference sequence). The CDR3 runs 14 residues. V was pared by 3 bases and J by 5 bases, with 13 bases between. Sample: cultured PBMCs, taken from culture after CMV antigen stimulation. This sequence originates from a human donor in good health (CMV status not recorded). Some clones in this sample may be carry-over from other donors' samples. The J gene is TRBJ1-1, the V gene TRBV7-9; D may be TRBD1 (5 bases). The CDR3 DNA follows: TGTGCCAGCAGCTTCATGGACACGGGTACTGAAGCTTTCTTT. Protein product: CASSFMDTGTEAFF.